This T cell receptor beta chain was obtained from a study of CD8 T cells in Susac syndrome. The sequenced target, TCR beta, came from blood CD8+ and CD4+ T cells. CD8+ and CD4+ T cells were negatively isolated; TEMRA cells were FACS-enriched. It was with random hexamers that about 0.45 to 1 ug RNA was reverse transcribed. An immunoSEQ multiplex PCR generated amplified TCR beta CDR3 products spanning 54 Vbeta and 13 Jbeta. TCRdb re-derived calls from the immunoSEQ multiplex PCR reads in MiXCR, one entry per CDR3 protein. The sample holds about 150,000 distinct CDR3 sequences, around 95% seen once. V was trimmed by 4 bases and J by 1 base, leaving 7 bases between them. The CDR3 sequence is 12 residues long. Germline V gives CDR1 SQVTM, CDR2 ANQGSEA.

The sequence was collected from a human donor with multiple sclerosis. The rearrangement joins TRBV29-1 to TRBJ2-5; D not resolved. Sequencing was done on a sample of CD8+ T cells from PBMCs. CDR3 sequence reads: CSVVGTQETQYF. CDR3 coding DNA: TGCAGCGTTGTGGGCACCCAAGAGACCCAGTACTTC.